This TCR beta chain is drawn from a study of cytotoxic CD8 clonotypes in ibrutinib-treated CLL. Looking at the study overall: After median roughly 68 months, about 14 stayed in remission, about twelve progressed; responses approximately 24 partial, 2 complete. Response sampling came at median around twelve months of treatment, ranging about 6 to 40 months. Study results and caveats: Exceeding age-matched healthy donors, baseline clonality also tracked the counts of circulating CD8+ T cells.

Worth noting for this clone: Its antigen remains unknown.

The repertoire was sequenced with immunoSEQ multiplex PCR; TCRdb's copy has only in-frame clones and lacks some. The data hold some 140,000 clones, with around 84% observed a single time. Frozen PBMC stocks contributed about 2.2 micrograms of genomic DNA to the TCR beta libraries. The CDR3 loop spans 13 amino acids. Germline CDR1 and CDR2: SGHVS and FNYEAQ. V lost 5 bases to trimming and J lost 3 bases, with 8 bases between them. Source: PBMCs, taken after 24 months of ibrutinib treatment. This clonotype was sampled from a human donor with chronic lymphocytic leukemia. This chain uses TRBV7-6 with TRBJ1-5, with no clear D. The CDR3 DNA reads TGTGCCAGCAGCGGAGCCGTCAATCAGCCCCAGCATTTT. It translates to CASSGAVNQPQHF. Full variable domain (rest looked up from reference TRBV7-6 and TRBJ1-5): GAGVSQSPRYKVTKRGQDVALRCDPISGHVSLYWYRQALGQGPEFLTYFNYEAQQDKSGLPNDRFSAERPEGSISTLTIQRTEQRDSAMYRCASSGAVNQPQHFGDGTRLSIL.